What follows is one TCR beta chain and its context. Its target is not known. Researchers took RNA transcripts and amplified the TCR beta CDR3 regions from them. The primer set for the first-round RT-PCR of the TCR CDR3 was HTBI. TCRdb analysed the multiplex PCR reads with MiXCR anew, one entry per CDR3 protein. The data show roughly 380,000 distinct CDR3 sequences, 15% to 20% seen once. The entry originates in a study of T cells in Graves' hyperthyroidism and ophthalmopathy. Findings and limits, study-wide: The model forecast ophthalmopathy, anticipating it by a median 6.5 months before onset.

The CDR3 runs 15 residues. Germline CDR1 is SGHDT and CDR2 is YYEEEE. The junction had 8 bases not matched to a gene; V was cut back by 5 bases and J by 5 bases. Specimen: blood. The TCR sequence derives from a woman in her thirties or forties with Graves' ophthalmopathy. This sequence joins TRBV5-6 and TRBJ2-7, with 12 positions matching TRBD2. The DNA for the CDR3 is TGTGCCAGCAGGTTATCTAGCGGGAGGGCCCACGAGCAGTACTTC. Its translation is CASRLSSGRAHEQYF.